This TCR beta chain appears in the sequencing data of a study of cytotoxic CD8 clonotypes in ibrutinib-treated CLL. Study as a whole: Treatment had run for a median about 12 months, range 6 to 36, when response samples were taken.

Concerning this clone itself: Its antigen is unidentified.

The authors obtained approximately 2.2 micrograms of genomic DNA from cryopreserved PBMCs for TCR beta libraries. Notes on the study in general: Before falling back toward baseline at progression, clonality had risen at the time of ibrutinib response.

This CDR3 is 12 amino acids long. Trimming took off 1 base at V and 9 bases at J, with 10 bases between the two ends. CDR1 and CDR2 from the germline V gene are MNHNS and SASEGT. Sequencing was performed with immunoSEQ multiplex PCR; in TCRdb, only in-frame clones are kept and a portion is missing. The sample has about 14,000 clones, under 75% seen once. This clonotype originated in a human donor with chronic lymphocytic leukemia. Here the sequenced sample was PBMCs, taken before ibrutinib treatment. The gene calls are TRBV6-1 and TRBJ2-7; D might be TRBD2 (5 bases). The CDR3: CASSEGVGVQYF. CDR3 nucleotide sequence: TGTGCCAGCAGTGAAGGGGTCGGGGTGCAGTACTTC.